The 24 T cell receptor beta chains below were found in one sample sequenced in a study of regulatory T cells in long-lasting Graves disease. Time point defined: persistent/refractory GD, antithyroid drugs over 5 years with positive TRAb. RNA isolated from PBMCs was used to make the TCR library. Construction of TCR beta libraries relied on iRepertoire HTBI primers and on Arm-PCR targeting CDR3 regions. TCRdb independently ran MiXCR on the multiplex PCR reads; one entry per CDR3 protein. The repertoire holds about 430,000 distinct CDR3 sequences, with around 23% as singletons. Sequencing used peripheral blood mononuclear cells (PBMCs), obtained when the disease was refractory, from a patient treated with antithyroid drugs. The receptors were sampled from a female donor with Graves disease.

This clonotype was recorded many times. The chain is built from TRBV12-3 or TRBV12-4 and TRBJ1-5; 8 bases align to TRBD1. This CDR3 contains 15 residues. V trimming: 5 bases; J trimming: 1 base; junction bases outside the gene matches: 4. The CDR3 DNA sequence: TGTGCCAGCAGTACGGACAGGGTCAGCAATCAGCCCCAGCATTTT. It is translated as CASSTDRVSNQPQHF.

This clonotype appeared a few times. The chain is built from TRBV24-1 and TRBJ1-5; no definite D call. CDR3 length: 13 residues. Germline CDR1 reads KGHDR; CDR2 reads SFDVKD. Trimming pared 9 bases from V and 7 bases from J, leaving 15 bases between. CDR3 region: CATGKGVGQPQHF. CDR3 DNA: TGTGCCACCGGCAAGGGAGTCGGGCAGCCCCAGCATTTT.

This clonotype was detected only a few times. This chain connects TRBV30 to TRBJ1-4; D remains unclear. V dropped 2 bases and J dropped 8 bases, with 12 bases sitting between them. Germline CDR1 and CDR2: GTSNPN and SVGIG (reference sequence). This CDR3 region has 13 residues. The CDR3: CAWSPEPREKLFF. As DNA, the CDR3 is TGTGCCTGGAGTCCCGAACCCCGAGAAAAACTGTTTTTT.

Ten or more counts support this clonotype. CDR3 nucleotide sequence: TGTGCCATCAGTGAGGGATTAGCGGGCCTCTCCTACGAGCAGTACTTC. Translating it yields CAISEGLAGLSYEQYF. The chain couples TRBV10-3 to TRBJ2-7; 7 bases agree with TRBD2. The V gene's germline CDR1 is ENHRY and CDR2 SYGVKD. V shed 2 bases, J shed 0 bases, and the junction held 7 bases outside the gene matches. This CDR3 has 16 residues.

The sample holds many counts of this clonotype. The chain uses TRBV28 and TRBJ1-3; TRBD1 might be the D (5 bases). This CDR3 contains 14 residues. V lost 5 bases, J lost 2 bases, and 10 bases lay in between. Germline CDR1 reads MDHEN; CDR2 reads SYDVKM. The CDR3 bases are TGTGCCAGCAGTGACAGCAGGGCTGGAAACACCATATATTTT. This translates into CASSDSRAGNTIYF.

This clonotype was seen many times. The gene calls are TRBV11-2 and TRBJ2-7, with D perhaps TRBD1 or TRBD2 (5 bases each). The CDR3 loop spans 13 amino acids. V lost 3 bases and J 7 bases, leaving 13 bases between the germline ends. Germline V gene data show CDR1 as SGHAT and CDR2 as FQNNGV. CDR3 residues: CASSLELGEEQYF. For the CDR3, the DNA is TGTGCCAGCAGCTTGGAACTAGGGGAAGAGCAGTACTTC.

This clonotype was observed at least ten times. J is TRBJ2-2 and V is TRBV18; D unresolved. Germline loops: CDR1 KGHSH, CDR2 LQKENI. This CDR3 is built from 14 residues. Trimming cost V 8 bases and J 4 bases, with 14 bases left between them. Here the CDR3 DNA reads TGTGCCAGCAGTCCCGGGCCGCGCACCGGGGAGCTGTTTTTT. This codes for CASSPGPRTGELFF.

This clonotype was observed a few times. The chain is built from TRBV3-1 and TRBJ2-1; D remains unclear. Germline lookup yields CDR1 LGHDT and CDR2 YNNKEL (reference sequence). Trimming pared 1 base from V and 8 bases from J, leaving 9 bases between. The CDR3 sequence is 13 residues long. In DNA, the CDR3 is TGTGCCAGCAGCCAAGGTATATGGGATGAGCAGTTCTTC. Translating gives CASSQGIWDEQFF.

The V and J genes are TRBV10-3 and TRBJ1-3, with 8 nucleotides matching TRBD1. The junction had 9 bases not matched to a gene; V was cut back by 4 bases and J by 4 bases. Germline CDR1 and CDR2: ENHRY and SYGVKD. The CDR3 loop spans 16 amino acids. The CDR3: CAISAGQGASGNTIYF. Here the CDR3 DNA reads TGTGCCATCAGTGCGGGGCAGGGGGCTTCCGGAAACACCATATATTTT.

As regards this clonotype: Just one base apart from a much larger clone, this may be a read error. The CDR3 does not end in the conserved phenylalanine or tryptophan, so this is likely a read error. The chain is built from TRBV6-2 or TRBV6-3 and TRBJ1-1; 7 nucleotides line up with TRBD1. After removal of 4 bases from V and 4 bases from J, the junction contained 9 bases not matched to a gene. Germline V lookup: CDR1 MNHEY, CDR2 SVGEGT. CDR3 length: 15 residues. Here the CDR3 reads CASSCDRVLPTEAFS. CDR3 DNA sequence: TGTGCCAGCAGTTGTGACAGGGTACTTCCCACTGAAGCTTTCTCT.

This clonotype was counted at least ten times. V is TRBV28 and J is TRBJ2-5; D ambiguous. The V end was cut by 6 bases, the J end by 6 bases, with 17 bases between. Germline V gene lookup returns CDR1 MDHEN and CDR2 SYDVKM. This CDR3 contains 14 residues. CDR3 bases: TGTGCCAGCAGACGGACCAGTATCCTACAGACCCAGTACTTC. Protein: CASRRTSILQTQYF.

This chain joins TRBV7-9 and TRBJ2-7, with no clear D. Germline V CDR1 and CDR2: SEHNR, FQNEAQ (reference sequence). The CDR3 consists of 15 residues. The V end was cut by 4 bases, the J end by 0 bases, with 13 bases between. For the CDR3, the DNA is TGTGCCAGCAGCTCCCGGTCGGGTAGCTCCTACGAGCAGTACTTC. Its protein product is CASSSRSGSSYEQYF. Together with reference TRBV7-9 and TRBJ2-7, the CDR3 gives the full variable domain: DTGVSQNPRHKITKRGQNVTFRCDPISEHNRLYWYRQTLGQGPEFLTYFQNEAQLEKSRLLSDRFSAERPKGSFSTLEIQRTEQGDSAMYLCASSSRSGSSYEQYFGPGTRLTVT.

The sample holds many counts of this clonotype. V and J are TRBV28 and TRBJ2-7, with 8 bases matching TRBD2. V trimming: 7 bases; J trimming: 3 bases; junction bases outside the gene matches: 11. The CDR3 runs to 15 residues. Germline CDR1 and CDR2: MDHEN and SYDVKM. The CDR3 DNA is TGTGCCAGCAACGGCCGTACCAGCGGGGGCTACGAGCAGTACTTC. Translating gives CASNGRTSGGYEQYF.

This clonotype was observed at least ten times. The chain links TRBV4-2 to TRBJ2-2, with D perhaps matching TRBD2 (6 bases). Germline CDR1 reads LGHNA; CDR2 reads YNFKEQ. V lost 6 bases and J lost 3, with 11 bases in between. There are 14 residues in the CDR3. CDR3: CASRGGADTGELFF. The CDR3 DNA is TGTGCCAGCAGGGGGGGTGCGGACACCGGGGAGCTGTTTTTT.

The chain joins TRBV11-2 to TRBJ2-5; tentatively, D is TRBD2 (7 bases). The CDR3 spans 14 residues. Germline V gives CDR1 SGHAT, CDR2 FQNNGV. The V end was cut by 4 bases, the J end by 5 bases, with 14 bases between. The CDR3 region has the DNA TGTGCCAGCAGCTGGTCGGGGGGCGGGGAGACCCAGTACTTC. Translating it yields CASSWSGGGETQYF.

In regard to this clonotype: This clone may be a read error of a much larger clone one base away. The chain is built from TRBV6-2 or TRBV6-3 and TRBJ2-4; the match to TRBD1 covers 7 bases. CDR1 and CDR2 (germline): MNHEY, SVGEGT. V trimming: 8 bases; J trimming: 0 bases; junction bases outside the gene matches: 10. The CDR3 loop spans 16 amino acids. The CDR3 coding sequence is TGTGCCAGCGGAGACAGGGCGGATGGAGCCAAAAACATTCAGTACTTC. This codes for CASGDRADGAKNIQYF.

This clonotype was detected only once. The rearrangement links TRBV10-1 to TRBJ2-1, with 12 nucleotides matching TRBD2. Trimming took 1 base from V and 5 from J; bases not matched to a gene: 0. The CDR3 contains 15 residues. CDR1 and CDR2 (germline): WNHNN, SYGVQD (reference sequence). CDR3 sequence reads: CASSEWTSGNNEQFF. The CDR3 nucleotides read TGCGCCAGCAGTGAGTGGACTAGCGGGAACAATGAGCAGTTCTTC.

This clonotype has ten or more counts. This chain uses TRBV10-3 with TRBJ2-7; D remains ambiguous. Germline CDR1 is ENHRY and CDR2 is SYGVKD. V gave up 3 bases and J gave up 2 bases, with 8 bases separating them. The CDR3 has 13 amino acids. The CDR3 sequence: CAISEGGTYEQYF. DNA of the CDR3: TGTGCCATCAGTGAAGGTGGAACCTACGAGCAGTACTTC.

With regard to this clonotype: This CDR3 is missing its conserved last phenylalanine or tryptophan, likely due to a read error. This chain connects TRBV19 to TRBJ2-5; 9 bases agree with TRBD1. The CDR3 totals 16 residues. Germline CDR1 reads LNHDA; CDR2 reads SQIVND (reference sequence). J lost 2 bases, V lost 4 bases, and 8 bases had no gene match. CDR3 protein: CASSTRTGVGQETQYL. CDR3 in DNA: TGTGCCAGTAGTACGCGGACAGGGGTCGGGCAAGAGACCCAGTACCTC.

V is TRBV28 and J is TRBJ2-3, with a weak D call TRBD1 (6 bases). CDR1 MDHEN and CDR2 SYDVKM come from the germline V gene. Trimming pared 5 bases from V and 4 bases from J, leaving 16 bases between. The CDR3 is 15 amino acids. The chain's CDR3 is CASSLPRTAADTQYF. The DNA for the CDR3 is TGTGCCAGCAGTCTCCCGAGGACAGCTGCAGATACGCAGTATTTT.

In this sample, this clonotype turned up many times. The chain uses TRBV28 and TRBJ1-4; D is perhaps TRBD1 (6 bases). Germline-derived CDR1 and CDR2 are MDHEN and SYDVKM. V was trimmed by 6 bases and J by 1 base, leaving 9 bases between them. The CDR3 contains 14 residues. The CDR3 DNA follows: TGTGCCAGCAGCTTAGGGGGAACTAATGAAAAACTGTTTTTT. This codes for CASSLGGTNEKLFF.

The V call is TRBV28, the J call TRBJ2-5; the match to TRBD2 covers 10 bases. This CDR3 is built from 16 residues. J gave up 3 bases and V 3 bases, and 7 bases lay outside the gene matches. Germline loops: CDR1 MDHEN, CDR2 SYDVKM. The DNA for the CDR3 is TGTGCCAGCAGTTTGGTAGCGGGAGGATTAGAAGAGACCCAGTACTTC. Encoded protein: CASSLVAGGLEETQYF.

CDR3 loop: CSARGRLGIYEQYF. The CDR3 nucleotides are TGCAGTGCTAGGGGCAGGCTTGGAATTTACGAGCAGTACTTC. The gene calls are TRBV20-1 and TRBJ2-7, with no clear D. The CDR3 length is 14 residues. The germline CDR1 and CDR2 sequences are DFQATT and SNEGSKA (reference sequence). The V gene lost 3 bases and the J gene lost 4 bases, with 16 bases spanning the gap.

As concerns this clonotype: A read error may account for a junction end that differs from germline. V is TRBV4-1 and J is TRBJ1-5; TRBD1 might be the D (5 bases). This CDR3 comprises 16 residues. The germline CDR1 and CDR2 sequences are MGHRA and YSYEKL. CDR3 region: CVSSQEIGTLNQPQHF. Written as DNA, the CDR3 is TGCGTCAGCAGCCAAGAAATAGGGACGCTGAATCAGCCCCAGCATTTT.